The 20 T cell receptor beta chains below come from one sample, sequenced in a study of beta chain features in type 1 diabetes. For these receptors, no antigen is known. Sequencing targeted expressed TCRB transcripts, as all isolated RNA had been reverse transcribed. Data came from immunoSEQ multiplex PCR; TCRdb stores just in-frame clones and leaves some out. The table shows a few hundred thousand clones, with about a sixth occurring only once. General observations from the study: When Type 1 diabetes patients were examined, their TCRB CDR3s proved moderately but significantly shorter in all four CD4+ subsets.

The sample comprised naive CD4+ T cells from blood. These receptors came from a man aged 25 to 40 with type 1 diabetes.

This chain connects TRBV7-8 to TRBJ1-1; tentatively, D is TRBD1 (5 bases). The CDR3 is 13 residues long. V lost 5 bases, J lost 8 bases, and 15 bases lay in between. CDR1 is SGHVS, CDR2 FQNEAQ, per germline. The DNA of the CDR3 is TGTGCCAGCAGCCAACGGGGGGACCGCGAAGCTTTCTTT. Amino acids: CASSQRGDREAFF.

V is TRBV14 and J is TRBJ2-3; TRBD2 aligns across 10 bases. The CDR3 extends over 15 amino acids. Germline-derived CDR1 and CDR2 are SGHDN and FVKESK. After removal of 7 bases from V and 4 bases from J, the junction contained 8 bases not matched to a gene. CDR3 sequence (DNA): TGTGCCAGCAAGCCTAGCGGGAGTCTGCCAGATACGCAGTATTTT. Its translation is CASKPSGSLPDTQYF. Full variable domain (outside the CDR3, taken from reference TRBV14 and TRBJ2-3): EAGVTQFPSHSVIEKGQTVTLRCDPISGHDNLYWYRRVMGKEIKFLLHFVKESKQDESGMPNNRFLAERTGGTYSTLKVQPAELEDSGVYFCASKPSGSLPDTQYFGPGTRLTVL.

This clone has a single count. This rearrangement joins TRBV6-1 to TRBJ2-7, with TRBD2 as a possible D gene (6 bases). Germline CDR1 is MNHNS and CDR2 is SASEGT. This CDR3 has 16 residues. V was cut by 4 bases and J by 7 bases, with 23 bases left in between. The CDR3 sequence is CASSVTTSSGRVEQYF. The CDR3 DNA follows: TGTGCCAGCAGTGTCACGACTAGTTCGGGCCGTGTAGAGCAGTACTTC.

V and J are TRBV13 and TRBJ2-3, with D tentatively TRBD2 (6 bases). This CDR3 spans 14 amino acids. Germline values: CDR1 PRHDT, CDR2 FYEKMQ (reference sequence). Trimming cost V 5 bases and J 0 bases, with 9 bases left between them. In DNA form, the CDR3 reads TGTGCCAGCAGCCCCCGGGGGAGCACAGATACGCAGTATTTT. Its protein product is CASSPRGSTDTQYF.

This clone was observed a few times. The chain recombines TRBV5-1 with TRBJ2-1, with 10 bases identical to TRBD2. The ends lost 3 bases at V and 8 bases at J; junction bases unmatched: 8. The CDR3 covers 15 residues. In germline, CDR1 is SGHRS, CDR2 YFSETQ. The chain's CDR3 is CASSWAMGLAYEQFF. Written as DNA, the CDR3 is TGCGCCAGCAGCTGGGCAATGGGACTAGCGTATGAGCAGTTCTTC.

With respect to this clone: The sample holds other DNA sequences that translate to the same CDR3. For the CDR3, the DNA is TGTGCCAGCAGCTTGCAGGGCAATCAGCCCCAGCATTTT. Protein product: CASSLQGNQPQHF. This chain links TRBV7-2 with TRBJ1-5; unclear D gene. CDR3 length: 13 amino acids. Per the germline V gene, CDR1 is SGHTA and CDR2 is FQGNSA. The ends were cut back, 3 bases at V and 2 bases at J, with 5 bases in the middle.

Comments on this clone: Other DNA sequences of this sample code for an identical CDR3. The chain is built from TRBV9 and TRBJ2-7; 8 bases line up with TRBD1. The CDR3 is 15 residues long. J lost 3 bases, V lost 0 bases, and 5 bases had no gene match. The V gene's germline CDR1 is SGDLS and CDR2 YYNGEE. The CDR3 DNA reads as TGTGCCAGCAGCGTAGCCGGGACAGGTGTCTACGAGCAGTACTTC. This codes for CASSVAGTGVYEQYF. Combining the CDR3 with reference TRBV9 and TRBJ2-7 gives the whole variable domain DSGVTQTPKHLITATGQRVTLRCSPRSGDLSVYWYQQSLDQGLQFLIQYYNGEERAKGNILERFSAQQFPDLHSELNLSSLELGDSALYFCASSVAGTGVYEQYFGPGTRLTVT.

This clone was seen only a few times. V and J are TRBV4-2 and TRBJ2-1; D call uncertain. Trimming took off 3 bases at V and 6 bases at J, with 15 bases between the two ends. Germline CDR1 and CDR2: LGHNA and YNFKEQ. The CDR3 has 15 amino acids. CDR3 sequence reads: CASSQEMTTLNEQFF. The CDR3 coding sequence is TGTGCCAGCAGCCAGGAAATGACGACCCTCAATGAGCAGTTCTTC.

The chain links TRBV7-2 to TRBJ1-4; the match to TRBD1 covers 8 bases. J gave up 8 bases and V 5 bases, and 4 bases lay outside the gene matches. The CDR3 is made up of 13 amino acids. Germline V gene lookup returns CDR1 SGHTA and CDR2 FQGNSA. The CDR3 coding sequence is TGTGCCAGCAGCGGACAGGGACGAGAAAAACTGTTTTTT. It encodes CASSGQGREKLFF.

The chain combines TRBV11-2 with TRBJ1-3; D gene ambiguous. Germline assignment: CDR1 SGHAT and CDR2 FQNNGV. V was trimmed by 3 bases and J by 1 base, leaving 4 bases between them. This CDR3 has 13 residues. The CDR3 sequence: CASSFVSGNTIYF. The CDR3 DNA follows: TGTGCCAGCAGCTTCGTTTCTGGAAACACCATATATTTT. The full variable domain, with the rest looked up from reference TRBV11-2 and TRBJ1-3, is EAGVAQSPRYKIIEKRQSVAFWCNPISGHATLYWYQQILGQGPKLLIQFQNNGVVDDSQLPKDRFSAERLKGVDSTLKIQPAKLEDSAVYLCASSFVSGNTIYFGEGSWLTVV.

This clone was seen more than once but under ten times. This sequence joins TRBV7-2 and TRBJ2-7; unclear D gene. Trimming took 5 bases from V and 4 from J, leaving 6 bases between them. The V gene's germline CDR1 is SGHTA and CDR2 FQGNSA. This CDR3 has 11 amino acids. CDR3 protein: CASSPRYEQYF. The CDR3 DNA reads TGTGCCAGCAGCCCGAGATACGAGCAGTACTTC.

The chain recombines TRBV29-1 with TRBJ1-5, with D unresolved. Germline V gene lookup returns CDR1 SQVTM and CDR2 ANQGSEA. CDR3 length: 12 amino acids. The ends were cut back, 5 bases at V and 5 bases at J, with 10 bases in the middle. CDR3 residues: CSVLAGDQPQHF. The DNA of the CDR3 is TGCAGCGTTCTGGCGGGAGATCAGCCCCAGCATTTT.

This clone was observed a few times. This chain links TRBV10-3 with TRBJ2-7; perhaps TRBD2 as D (6 bases). The germline gives CDR1 ENHRY, CDR2 SYGVKD. V dropped 8 bases and J dropped 0 bases, with 14 bases sitting between them. CDR3 length equals 14 residues. This CDR3 is CAIAGTLSSYEQYF. DNA of the CDR3: TGTGCCATCGCCGGGACTCTTAGCTCCTACGAGCAGTACTTC.

The chain is built from TRBV7-9 and TRBJ2-7, with D perhaps assigned TRBD1 or TRBD2 (5 bases each). The germline V gene has CDR1 SEHNR and CDR2 FQNEAQ (reference sequence). Trimming stripped 2 bases from V and 5 bases from J, with 13 bases between. This CDR3 contains 14 residues. The CDR3 coding sequence is TGTGCCAGCAGCTTATACGGGGACGCGCACGAGCAGTACTTC. It codes for CASSLYGDAHEQYF.

This chain joins TRBV10-3 and TRBJ2-3; D ambiguous. The CDR3 runs 11 residues. CDR1 and CDR2 (germline): ENHRY, SYGVKD. Trimming left V 10 bases short and J 5 bases short, with 10 bases between. Written as DNA, the CDR3 is TGTGCCAGCGGCCCGGGAGATACGCAGTATTTT. It is translated as CASGPGDTQYF.

Details on this clone: This CDR3 is also generated by other DNA sequences in the sample. The rearrangement uses TRBV9 and TRBJ1-1; D is unresolved. V was shortened by 0 bases and J by 1 base, with 7 bases between the two germline ends. From germline, CDR1 is SGDLS and CDR2 YYNGEE. The CDR3 runs to 14 residues. DNA of the CDR3: TGTGCCAGCAGCGTAGCTCGCGGGAACACTGAAGCTTTCTTT. Amino acid sequence: CASSVARGNTEAFF.

This clone appeared a single time. V gene TRBV29-1 combines with J gene TRBJ1-3, with D possibly being TRBD1 (6 bases). The CDR3 contains 13 residues. Trimming left V 6 bases short and J 1 base short, with 10 bases between. Germline CDR1 and CDR2: SQVTM and ANQGSEA. Written as DNA, the CDR3 is TGCAGCGTAAACCAGGGGTCTGGAAACACCATATATTTT. Its protein product is CSVNQGSGNTIYF.

This clone was detected a few times. The chain carries TRBV25-1 and TRBJ2-7; TRBD1 is a possible D gene (5 bases). Germline-derived CDR1 and CDR2 are MGHDK and SYGVNS. The V end lost 1 base, the J end lost 3 bases, and 7 bases lay between the germline ends. CDR3 length equals 13 residues. CDR3 sequence reads: CASSEWGYYEQYF. The DNA of the CDR3 is TGTGCCAGCAGTGAATGGGGCTACTACGAGCAGTACTTC.

In DNA, the CDR3 is TGCAGCGTTAAGGGTGACACTGAAGCTTTCTTT. Translated, it gives CSVKGDTEAFF. The chain combines TRBV29-1 with TRBJ1-1; D gene ambiguous. This CDR3 has 11 residues. Germline loops: CDR1 SQVTM, CDR2 ANQGSEA. V was cut by 5 bases and J by 3 bases, with 7 bases left in between.

J is TRBJ1-2 and V is TRBV5-1; tentative D call: TRBD1 (6 bases). This CDR3 spans 13 amino acids. The germline V and J ends were trimmed by 3 bases and 3 bases, with 9 bases remaining between them. Germline assignment: CDR1 SGHRS and CDR2 YFSETQ. As DNA, the CDR3 is TGCGCCAGCAGCTCGCAGGGGCACTATGGCTACACCTTC. Translation gives CASSSQGHYGYTF.